Following are 18 T cell receptor beta chains from one sample sequenced in a study of blood T cell repertoires in COVID-19. Clones were sequenced by immunoSEQ multiplex PCR, and TCRdb holds only the in-frame ones, with some missing. The table lists 120,000 or so clones, 90% of them singletons. Material for sequencing was peripheral blood. The receptors originated from a man in his 60s with COVID-19, enrolled during active disease.

On this clone: Mismatch with germline at one junction end may stem from a read error. The chain has TRBV28 and TRBJ2-7; no clear D. Germline CDR1 and CDR2: MDHEN and SYDVKM. The CDR3 has 13 amino acids. CDR3 DNA: TGTGCCAGCAGTCGCCCAGCCCCAGGTTCTCCTCGCTTC. Protein sequence: CASSRPAPGSPRF.

The genes are TRBV6-5 and TRBJ1-6; 8 positions match TRBD1. Per germline, CDR1 MNHEY and CDR2 SVGAGI. This CDR3 is built from 14 residues. V trimming: 6 bases; J trimming: 10 bases; junction bases outside the gene matches: 8. The CDR3 is CASSRAGQVSPLHF. The CDR3 DNA follows: TGTGCCAGCAGCAGAGCGGGACAGGTGTCACCCCTCCACTTT.

The chain has TRBV19 and TRBJ1-1; D not certain. Germline V gene sequence: CDR1 LNHDA, CDR2 SQIVND (reference sequence). This CDR3 contains 12 residues. Trimming pared 1 base from V and 9 bases from J, leaving 9 bases between. The CDR3 DNA reads TGTGCCAGTAGTATAGCCCTAAACCAAGCTTTCTTT. Its translation is CASSIALNQAFF.

The rearrangement joins TRBV6-5 to TRBJ2-3; D is undetermined. Trimming pared 8 bases from V and 1 base from J, leaving 10 bases between. The CDR3 extends over 13 amino acids. CDR1 and CDR2 (germline): MNHEY, SVGAGI. The CDR3 reads CASFASGTDTQYF. Written as DNA, the CDR3 is TGTGCCAGCTTTGCGAGCGGCACAGATACGCAGTATTTT.

The chain is built from TRBV6-2 or TRBV6-3 and TRBJ2-5, with 7 bases fitting TRBD2. This CDR3 region has 12 residues. Germline assignment: CDR1 MNHEY and CDR2 SVGEGT. The junction had 2 bases not matched to a gene; V was cut back by 6 bases and J by 4 bases. Here the CDR3 reads CASSPGGETQYF. CDR3 bases: TGTGCCAGCAGCCCGGGGGGAGAGACCCAGTACTTC.

This chain uses TRBV5-4 with TRBJ2-1, with 14 bases lining up with TRBD2. This CDR3 is built from 16 residues. Germline V gene data show CDR1 as SGHNT and CDR2 as YYREEE (reference sequence). The junction had 7 bases not matched to a gene; V was cut back by 3 bases and J by 8 bases. The CDR3 DNA sequence: TGTGCCAGCAGCTCACCCGGACTAGCGGGAGGAGATGAGCAGTTCTTC. Protein: CASSSPGLAGGDEQFF.

This rearrangement joins TRBV27 to TRBJ2-1; 8 positions match TRBD1. The germline gives CDR1 MNHEY, CDR2 SMNVEV (reference sequence). The V and J ends lost 5 bases and 8 bases, in that order; junction bases with no gene match: 5. CDR3 size: 13 residues. The CDR3 spells CASSRTGFHEQFF. The CDR3 coding sequence is TGTGCCAGCAGTCGGACAGGGTTCCATGAGCAGTTCTTC.

The genes are TRBV19 and TRBJ2-3; TRBD1 is a possible D gene (5 bases). The CDR3 covers 14 residues. The germline V gene encodes CDR1 LNHDA and CDR2 SQIVND (reference sequence). V lost 6 bases to trimming and J lost 7 bases, with 17 bases between them. The CDR3 sequence is CASSESGATNTQYF. The CDR3 nucleotides are TGTGCCAGTAGCGAGAGTGGGGCCACCAATACGCAGTATTTT.

The chain links TRBV5-1 to TRBJ2-5, with 7 bases lining up with TRBD2. Trimming took 1 base from V and 5 from J; bases not matched to a gene: 5. This CDR3 region has 14 residues. Germline CDR1 SGHRS, CDR2 YFSETQ. The CDR3: CASSLTFSGETQYF. Written as DNA, the CDR3 is TGCGCCAGCAGCTTGACTTTTAGCGGGGAGACCCAGTACTTC.

The rearrangement joins TRBV2 to TRBJ2-2; 9 nucleotides agree with TRBD2. CDR3 length: 14 residues. The junction had 2 bases not matched to a gene; V was cut back by 4 bases and J by 5 bases. CDR1 is SNHLY and CDR2 is FYNNEI in the germline V gene. The CDR3 spells CASSGGRETGELFF. Written as DNA, the CDR3 is TGTGCCAGCAGTGGCGGGAGGGAGACCGGGGAGCTGTTTTTT.

The rearrangement links TRBV3-1 (or the pseudogene TRBV3-2) to TRBJ1-2; TRBD1 is a possible D gene (6 bases). Trimming stripped 4 bases from V and 2 bases from J, with 17 bases between. The germline V gene encodes CDR1 LGHDT and CDR2 YNNKEL (reference sequence). CDR3 length: 16 amino acids. This chain's CDR3 is CASSPFSTGTNYGYTF. In DNA form, the CDR3 reads TGTGCCAGCAGCCCTTTTTCGACAGGAACAAACTATGGCTACACCTTC.

The J gene is TRBJ1-2, the V gene TRBV5-1; a possible D gene is TRBD1 (5 bases). The CDR3 is 14 amino acids. The germline gives CDR1 SGHRS, CDR2 YFSETQ. V lost 0 bases and J 1 base, leaving 7 bases between the germline ends. The CDR3 coding sequence is TGCGCCAGCAGCTTGGAGGGGTTTAACTATGGCTACACCTTC. Translated, it gives CASSLEGFNYGYTF.

The chain joins TRBV29-1 to TRBJ2-1, with D tentatively TRBD1 (6 bases). Trimming shortened V by 6 bases and J by 5 bases, and 8 bases separated the two germline ends. CDR1 SQVTM and CDR2 ANQGSEA come from the germline V gene. CDR3 length: 11 residues. CDR3 residues: CSVGADNEQFF. The CDR3 nucleotides read TGCAGCGTGGGGGCAGACAATGAGCAGTTCTTC.

The chain recombines TRBV5-4 with TRBJ2-6; D might be TRBD1 (6 bases). From germline, CDR1 is SGHNT and CDR2 YYREEE (reference sequence). This CDR3 has 20 residues. The V end lost 1 base, the J end lost 1 base, and 21 bases lay between the germline ends. CDR3 protein: CASSLTGRISWGSGANVLTF. The CDR3 DNA follows: TGTGCCAGCAGCTTGACAGGGAGAATATCCTGGGGGTCTGGGGCCAACGTCCTGACTTTC.

The chain combines TRBV6-5 with TRBJ1-5, with D possibly being TRBD1 (5 bases). This CDR3 has 13 residues. The germline gives CDR1 MNHEY, CDR2 SVGAGI. Trimming removed 7 bases at V and 7 bases at J, with 14 bases between. The CDR3 spells CASKVREEQPQHF. The CDR3 coding sequence is TGTGCCAGCAAGGTCAGGGAGGAGCAGCCCCAGCATTTT.

This clone was seen a single time. This chain links TRBV19 with TRBJ1-4; no reliable D call. The CDR3 is 14 amino acids. Per germline, CDR1 LNHDA and CDR2 SQIVND (reference sequence). Trimming shortened V by 3 bases and J by 5 bases, and 10 bases separated the two germline ends. CDR3 DNA sequence: TGTGCCAGTAGTATGAGCCGGTTAAATGAAAAACTGTTTTTT. Its protein product is CASSMSRLNEKLFF.

V is TRBV7-2 and J is TRBJ2-1; 7 positions agree with TRBD1. CDR1 and CDR2 (germline): SGHTA, FQGNSA. V lost 5 bases to trimming and J lost 7 bases; unmatched junction nucleotides: 8. The CDR3 runs 14 residues. CDR3 bases: TGTGCCAGCAGCCCCGGGACAGACCGGAATGAGCAGTTCTTC. Translated, it gives CASSPGTDRNEQFF.

The chain links TRBV7-9 to TRBJ1-1, with unresolved D. There are 14 residues in the CDR3. The germline V gene has CDR1 SEHNR and CDR2 FQNEAQ (reference sequence). The V gene lost 1 base and the J gene lost 1 base, with 7 bases spanning the gap. The CDR3 region has the DNA TGTGCCAGCAGCTTAGTGCGGTCGAACACTGAAGCTTTCTTT. Protein: CASSLVRSNTEAFF.